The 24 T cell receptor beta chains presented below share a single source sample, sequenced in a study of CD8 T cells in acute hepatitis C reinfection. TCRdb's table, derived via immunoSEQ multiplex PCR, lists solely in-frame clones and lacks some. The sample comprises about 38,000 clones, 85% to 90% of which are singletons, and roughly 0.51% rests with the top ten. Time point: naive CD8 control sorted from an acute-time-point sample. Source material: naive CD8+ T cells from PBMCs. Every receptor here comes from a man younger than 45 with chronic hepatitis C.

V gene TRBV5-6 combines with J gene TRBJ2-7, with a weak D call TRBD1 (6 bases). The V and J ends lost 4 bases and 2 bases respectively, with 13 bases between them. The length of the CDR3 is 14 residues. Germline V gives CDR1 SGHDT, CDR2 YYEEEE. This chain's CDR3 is CASSQHRVTYEQYF. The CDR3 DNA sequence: TGTGCCAGCAGCCAGCACAGGGTGACCTACGAGCAGTACTTC.

CDR3 DNA sequence: TGTGCCTGGAGTGTAAACGGACCCTACGAGCAGTACTTC. Its protein product is CAWSVNGPYEQYF. The rearrangement uses TRBV30 and TRBJ2-7; D ambiguous. CDR3 length equals 13 residues. Trimming removed 0 bases at V and 2 bases at J, with 8 bases between. CDR1 and CDR2 (germline): GTSNPN, SVGIG (reference sequence).

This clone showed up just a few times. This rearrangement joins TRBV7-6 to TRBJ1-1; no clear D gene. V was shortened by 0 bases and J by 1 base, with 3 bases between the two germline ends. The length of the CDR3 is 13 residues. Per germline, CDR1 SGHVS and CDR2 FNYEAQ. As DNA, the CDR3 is TGTGCCAGCAGCTTAGCTCCGAACACTGAAGCTTTCTTT. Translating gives CASSLAPNTEAFF.

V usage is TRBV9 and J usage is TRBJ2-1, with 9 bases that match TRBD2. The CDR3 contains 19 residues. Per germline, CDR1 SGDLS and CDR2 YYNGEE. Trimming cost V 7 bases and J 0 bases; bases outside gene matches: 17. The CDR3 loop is CASAGSGGYLPSSYNEQFF. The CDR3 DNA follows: TGTGCCAGCGCGGGTAGCGGGGGATATCTACCTAGCTCCTACAATGAGCAGTTCTTC.

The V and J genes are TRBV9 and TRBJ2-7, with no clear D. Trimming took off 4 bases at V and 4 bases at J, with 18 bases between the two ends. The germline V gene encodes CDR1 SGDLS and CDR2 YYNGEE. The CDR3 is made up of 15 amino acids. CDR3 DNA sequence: TGTGCCAGCAGCCCCCGGTCAGGCCCCTCTTACGAGCAGTACTTC. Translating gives CASSPRSGPSYEQYF.

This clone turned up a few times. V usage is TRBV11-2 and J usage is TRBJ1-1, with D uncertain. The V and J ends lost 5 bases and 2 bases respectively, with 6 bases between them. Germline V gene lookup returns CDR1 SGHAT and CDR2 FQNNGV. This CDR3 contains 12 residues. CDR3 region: CASSPFNTEAFF. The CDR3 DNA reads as TGTGCCAGCAGCCCCTTTAACACTGAAGCTTTCTTT.

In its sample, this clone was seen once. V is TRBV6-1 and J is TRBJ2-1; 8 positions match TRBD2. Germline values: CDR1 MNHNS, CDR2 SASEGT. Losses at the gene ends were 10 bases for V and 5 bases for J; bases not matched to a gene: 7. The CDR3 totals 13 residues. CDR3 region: CAITSGDDNEQFF. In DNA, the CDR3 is TGTGCCATCACTAGCGGTGATGACAATGAGCAGTTCTTC.

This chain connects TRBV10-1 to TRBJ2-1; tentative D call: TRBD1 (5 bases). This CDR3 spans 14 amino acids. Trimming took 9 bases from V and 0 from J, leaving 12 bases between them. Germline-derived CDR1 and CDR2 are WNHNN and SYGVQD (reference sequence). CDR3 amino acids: CASTLRGSYNEQFF. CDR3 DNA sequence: TGCGCCAGTACATTAAGGGGCTCCTACAATGAGCAGTTCTTC.

This CDR3 reads CASSEAEYAGAYYEQYF. The CDR3 DNA sequence: TGTGCCAGCAGTGAAGCGGAGTACGCGGGAGCTTACTACGAGCAGTACTTC. This chain joins TRBV6-1 and TRBJ2-7, with TRBD2 identical over 7 bases. The V segment lost 0 bases and the J segment 3 bases; nucleotides outside the gene matches: 11. CDR3 length: 17 residues. In germline, CDR1 is MNHNS, CDR2 SASEGT.

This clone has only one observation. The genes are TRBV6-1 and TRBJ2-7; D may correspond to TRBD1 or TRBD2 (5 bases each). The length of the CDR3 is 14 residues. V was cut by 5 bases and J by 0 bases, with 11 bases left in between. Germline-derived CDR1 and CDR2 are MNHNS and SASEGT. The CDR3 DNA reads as TGTGCCAGCAGTCCCGGGACGGCCTCCTACGAGCAGTACTTC. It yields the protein CASSPGTASYEQYF.

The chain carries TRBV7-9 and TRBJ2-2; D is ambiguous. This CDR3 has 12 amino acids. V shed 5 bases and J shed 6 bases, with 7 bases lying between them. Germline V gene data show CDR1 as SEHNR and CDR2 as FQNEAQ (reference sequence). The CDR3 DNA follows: TGTGCCAGCAGCCGAGGTTCCGGGGAGCTGTTTTTT. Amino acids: CASSRGSGELFF. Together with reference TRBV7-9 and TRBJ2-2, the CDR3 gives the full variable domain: DTGVSQNPRHKITKRGQNVTFRCDPISEHNRLYWYRQTLGQGPEFLTYFQNEAQLEKSRLLSDRFSAERPKGSFSTLEIQRTEQGDSAMYLCASSRGSGELFFGEGSRLTVL.

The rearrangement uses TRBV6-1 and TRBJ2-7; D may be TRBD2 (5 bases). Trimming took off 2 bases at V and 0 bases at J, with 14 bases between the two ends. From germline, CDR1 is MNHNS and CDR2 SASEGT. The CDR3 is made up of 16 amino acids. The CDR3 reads CASSEIVLAASYEQYF. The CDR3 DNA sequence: TGTGCCAGCAGTGAAATTGTCCTAGCCGCCTCCTACGAGCAGTACTTC.

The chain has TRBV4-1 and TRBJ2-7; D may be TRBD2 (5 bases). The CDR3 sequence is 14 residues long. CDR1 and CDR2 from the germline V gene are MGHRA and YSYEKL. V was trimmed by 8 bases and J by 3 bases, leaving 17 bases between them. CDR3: CASQQTMSGYEQYF. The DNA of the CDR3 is TGCGCCAGCCAACAGACTATGAGCGGCTACGAGCAGTACTTC.

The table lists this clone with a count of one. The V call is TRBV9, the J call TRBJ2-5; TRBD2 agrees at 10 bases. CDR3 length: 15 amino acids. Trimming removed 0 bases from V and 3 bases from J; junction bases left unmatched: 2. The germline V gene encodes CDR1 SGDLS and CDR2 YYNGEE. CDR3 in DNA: TGTGCCAGCAGCGTAGGGGGACTAGCGAAAGAGACCCAGTACTTC. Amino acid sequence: CASSVGGLAKETQYF.

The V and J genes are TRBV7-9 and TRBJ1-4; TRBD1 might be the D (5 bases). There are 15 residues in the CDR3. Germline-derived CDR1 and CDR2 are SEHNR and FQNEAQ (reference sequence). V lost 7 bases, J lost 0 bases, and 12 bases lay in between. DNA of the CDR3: TGTGCCAGCAACCCAGGGAGAGCAACTAATGAAAAACTGTTTTTT. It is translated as CASNPGRATNEKLFF.

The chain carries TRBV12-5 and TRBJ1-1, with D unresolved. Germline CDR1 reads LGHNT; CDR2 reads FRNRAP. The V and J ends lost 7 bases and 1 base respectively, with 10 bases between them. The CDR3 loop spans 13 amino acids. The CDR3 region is CASALSANTEAFF. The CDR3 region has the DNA TGTGCTAGTGCGTTAAGTGCGAACACTGAAGCTTTCTTT.

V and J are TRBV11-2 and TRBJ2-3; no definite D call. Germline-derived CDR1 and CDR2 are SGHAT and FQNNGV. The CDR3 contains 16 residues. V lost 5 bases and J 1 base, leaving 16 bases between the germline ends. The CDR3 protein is CASSPPLPPGTDTQYF. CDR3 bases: TGTGCCAGCAGCCCCCCATTGCCTCCCGGCACAGATACGCAGTATTTT.

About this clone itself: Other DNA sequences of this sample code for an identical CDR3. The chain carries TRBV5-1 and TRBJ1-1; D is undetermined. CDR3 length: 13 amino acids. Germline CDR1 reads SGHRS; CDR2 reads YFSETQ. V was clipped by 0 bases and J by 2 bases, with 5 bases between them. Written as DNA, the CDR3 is TGCGCCAGCAGCTTGGGGGGTAACACTGAAGCTTTCTTT. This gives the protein CASSLGGNTEAFF.

CDR3 bases: TGTGCCAGCAGCCTGACCCTGGCTGAGGAGTACTTC. Its protein is CASSLTLAEEYF. V gene TRBV5-4 combines with J gene TRBJ2-7; D remains ambiguous. Germline V gives CDR1 SGHNT, CDR2 YYREEE (reference sequence). CDR3 length: 12 amino acids. V lost 4 bases and J 11 bases, leaving 16 bases between the germline ends. Combining the CDR3 with reference TRBV5-4 and TRBJ2-7 gives the whole variable domain ETGVTQSPTHLIKTRGQQVTLRCSSQSGHNTVSWYQQALGQGPQFIFQYYREEENGRGNFPPRFSGLQFPNYSSELNVNALELDDSALYLCASSLTLAEEYFGPGTRLTVT.

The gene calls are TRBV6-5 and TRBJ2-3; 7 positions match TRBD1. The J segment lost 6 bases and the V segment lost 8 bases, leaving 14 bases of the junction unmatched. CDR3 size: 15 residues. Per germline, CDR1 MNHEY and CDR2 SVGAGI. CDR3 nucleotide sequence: TGTGCCAGCGCTTTAGCAGGGGGATATCGGGATACGCAGTATTTT. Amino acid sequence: CASALAGGYRDTQYF.

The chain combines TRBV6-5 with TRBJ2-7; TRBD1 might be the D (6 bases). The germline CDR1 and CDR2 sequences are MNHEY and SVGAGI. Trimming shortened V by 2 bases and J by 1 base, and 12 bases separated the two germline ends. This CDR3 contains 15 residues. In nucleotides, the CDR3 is TGTGCCAGCAGTTACGAAACACAGGGATCCTACGAGCAGTACTTC. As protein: CASSYETQGSYEQYF.

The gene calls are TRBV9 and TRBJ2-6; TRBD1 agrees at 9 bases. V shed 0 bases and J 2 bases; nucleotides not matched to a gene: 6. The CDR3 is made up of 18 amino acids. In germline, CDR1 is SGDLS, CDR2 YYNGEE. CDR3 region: CASSVVGTGMPGANVLTF. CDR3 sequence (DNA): TGTGCCAGCAGCGTAGTGGGGACAGGGATGCCTGGGGCCAACGTCCTGACTTTC.

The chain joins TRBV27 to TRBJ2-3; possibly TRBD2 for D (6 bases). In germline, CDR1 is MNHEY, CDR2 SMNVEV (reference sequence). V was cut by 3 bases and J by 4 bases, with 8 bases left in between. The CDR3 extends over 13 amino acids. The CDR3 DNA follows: TGTGCCAGCAGTTTTGGCGGGGCAGATACGCAGTATTTT. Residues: CASSFGGADTQYF.

CDR3 DNA: TGTGCCAGCAGCCCCCGCCGAGAGGGTGAGCAGTTCTTC. Translation: CASSPRREGEQFF. The chain joins TRBV13 to TRBJ2-1, with D possibly TRBD2 on 5 matching bases. The germline gives CDR1 PRHDT, CDR2 FYEKMQ (reference sequence). V shed 5 bases and J shed 9 bases, with 14 bases lying between them. The CDR3 has 13 residues.